The 14 T cell receptor beta chains below all came from one sample that was sequenced in a study of cytomegalovirus exposure and HLA in healthy donors. The primer mix had 60 Vbeta and 13 Jbeta primers. Sequencing was performed with immunoSEQ multiplex PCR; in TCRdb, only in-frame clones are kept and a portion is missing. This sample carries about 120,000 clones, 75% to 85% of them seen once, and the ten largest clones take approximately 8.8%. Sequencing was performed on PBMCs. Receptor source: a female donor in good health and CMV-seropositive.

The rearrangement joins TRBV7-9 to TRBJ1-1; no firm D call. The V end lost 6 bases, the J end lost 0 bases, and 8 bases lay between the germline ends. The germline V gene encodes CDR1 SEHNR and CDR2 FQNEAQ (reference sequence). CDR3 length: 13 amino acids. CDR3 region: CASRYQVNTEAFF. CDR3 nucleotides: TGTGCCAGCAGATATCAGGTGAACACTGAAGCTTTCTTT. The variable domain in full, with the rest retrieved from reference TRBV7-9 and TRBJ1-1, is DTGVSQNPRHKITKRGQNVTFRCDPISEHNRLYWYRQTLGQGPEFLTYFQNEAQLEKSRLLSDRFSAERPKGSFSTLEIQRTEQGDSAMYLCASRYQVNTEAFFGQGTRLTVV.

The chain couples TRBV2 to TRBJ1-1; tentatively, D is TRBD1 (5 bases). This CDR3 has 15 residues. Between the trimmed V and J ends, which lost 2 bases and 5 bases, there was a span of 15 bases. Germline CDR1 SNHLY, CDR2 FYNNEI. This chain's CDR3 is CASSEWGGRGTEAFF. The CDR3 DNA is TGTGCCAGCAGTGAATGGGGGGGGAGGGGAACTGAAGCTTTCTTT.

This clone was counted only a few times. The chain links TRBV5-1 to TRBJ1-4; 9 positions agree with TRBD1. The CDR3 covers 17 residues. V lost 3 bases to trimming and J lost 0 bases; unmatched junction nucleotides: 6. The V gene's germline CDR1 is SGHRS and CDR2 YFSETQ. This CDR3 is CASSSLDRGATNEKLFF. In DNA, the CDR3 is TGCGCCAGCAGCTCCCTGGACAGGGGTGCAACTAATGAAAAACTGTTTTTT.

The CDR3 DNA sequence: TGTGCCAGCAGCTTCGGACAGGGTGATCAGCCCCAGCATTTT. Protein product: CASSFGQGDQPQHF. The chain carries TRBV7-2 and TRBJ1-5; TRBD1 matches 8 bases. The V gene end was trimmed by 3 bases and the J gene end by 5 bases; junction bases not matched to a gene: 3. The germline V gene has CDR1 SGHTA and CDR2 FQGNSA. The CDR3 totals 14 residues.

This clone was observed a handful of times. The V gene is TRBV28, the J gene TRBJ2-7, with 9 bases identical to TRBD1. Germline-derived CDR1 and CDR2 are MDHEN and SYDVKM. The trim removed 7 bases at V and 2 bases at J, leaving 6 bases unmatched. CDR3 length equals 14 residues. The chain's CDR3 is CASIGQGKPYEQYF. The DNA for the CDR3 is TGTGCCAGCATTGGACAGGGGAAACCCTACGAGCAGTACTTC. The whole variable domain, filled in from reference TRBV28 and TRBJ2-7, reads DVKVTQSSRYLVKRTGEKVFLECVQDMDHENMFWYRQDPGLGLRLIYFSYDVKMKEKGDIPEGYSVSREKKERFSLILESASTNQTSMYLCASIGQGKPYEQYFGPGTRLTVT.

The chain carries TRBV19 and TRBJ2-1; D is unresolved. With 6 bases removed from V and 9 bases from J, the gap between germline ends came to 15 bases. The CDR3 runs 13 residues. Germline V gives CDR1 LNHDA, CDR2 SQIVND (reference sequence). The CDR3 DNA reads TGTGCCAGTAGCCCACCGGAGAGGATTGAGCAGTTCTTC. It yields the protein CASSPPERIEQFF.

The V and J genes are TRBV28 and TRBJ1-5, with 8 bases fitting TRBD1. Looked up from germline, CDR1 is MDHEN and CDR2 is SYDVKM. With V trimmed by 6 bases and J by 3 bases, 4 bases remained unmatched. The CDR3 spans 14 residues. CDR3 sequence: CASRKGQDNQPQHF. The CDR3 nucleotides are TGTGCCAGCAGAAAGGGACAGGACAATCAGCCCCAGCATTTT.

The chain carries TRBV6-4 and TRBJ2-1, with 11 bases identical to TRBD1. The CDR3 contains 15 residues. After removal of 3 bases from V and 4 bases from J, the junction contained 2 bases not matched to a gene. Germline values: CDR1 MRHNA, CDR2 SNTAGT. The CDR3 DNA reads TGTGCCAGCAGTGAGGGACAGGGGGGATACAATGAGCAGTTCTTC. Amino acids: CASSEGQGGYNEQFF.

This chain joins TRBV7-9 and TRBJ1-1; D remains unclear. Germline-derived CDR1 and CDR2 are SEHNR and FQNEAQ (reference sequence). This CDR3 comprises 13 residues. V was pared by 3 bases and J by 7 bases, with 12 bases between. CDR3 nucleotides: TGTGCCAGCAGCTTGATCTCAAGGAGTGAAGCTTTCTTT. Residues: CASSLISRSEAFF.

The rearrangement uses TRBV30 and TRBJ2-5, with a possible D match to TRBD1 (6 bases). The germline CDR1 and CDR2 sequences are GTSNPN and SVGIG (reference sequence). Trimming cost V 4 bases and J 5 bases, with 14 bases left between them. There are 13 residues in the CDR3. CDR3 sequence reads: CAWNVQGLETQYF. The CDR3 bases are TGTGCCTGGAACGTACAGGGCCTGGAGACCCAGTACTTC.

This chain links TRBV30 with TRBJ2-7; TRBD1 matches 8 bases. CDR1 and CDR2 from the germline V gene are GTSNPN and SVGIG (reference sequence). The CDR3 is 15 amino acids. V was clipped by 3 bases and J by 3 bases; unmatched bases: 10. This CDR3 reads CAWSPGQGNLYEQYF. DNA for the CDR3: TGTGCCTGGAGCCCCGGACAGGGAAATCTCTACGAGCAGTACTTC.

The chain joins TRBV4-1 to TRBJ2-7, with TRBD1 matching over 7 bases. The V segment lost 0 bases and the J segment 0 bases; nucleotides outside the gene matches: 14. Germline V gene data show CDR1 as MGHRA and CDR2 as YSYEKL. The CDR3 spans 19 residues. CDR3 loop: CASSQDPGTVIKDSYEQYF. Here the CDR3 DNA reads TGCGCCAGCAGCCAAGATCCCGGGACAGTCATAAAGGACTCCTACGAGCAGTACTTC.

The chain couples TRBV7-2 to TRBJ1-2; 7 bases are a match to TRBD1. From germline, CDR1 is SGHTA and CDR2 FQGNSA. CDR3 size: 13 residues. V was clipped by 0 bases and J by 6 bases; unmatched bases: 1. The CDR3 region is CASSLATGDGYTF. The CDR3 DNA reads TGTGCCAGCAGCTTAGCTACAGGGGATGGCTACACCTTC.

This clone was counted a few times. This sequence joins TRBV4-2 and TRBJ2-7; D uncertain. Germline V gene data show CDR1 as LGHNA and CDR2 as YNFKEQ. The CDR3 is 15 residues long. V was clipped by 0 bases and J by 3 bases, with 12 bases between them. Here the CDR3 reads CASSQDSGQYYEQYF. CDR3 nucleotide sequence: TGTGCCAGCAGCCAAGATAGTGGGCAGTACTACGAGCAGTACTTC.